Listed below are T cell receptor beta chains from one sample, sequenced in a study of cytomegalovirus exposure and HLA in healthy donors. The protocol was immunoSEQ multiplex PCR, while the TCRdb copy is restricted to in-frame clones and leaves out a portion. The sample holds fewer than 200,000 clones, around 79% seen once. The source material was PBMCs. The receptors were sampled from a woman between 40 and 50 years old in good health and CMV-seronegative. CDR3s include the opening cysteine and the closing phenylalanine or tryptophan. A D gene is named only where the DNA matches it firmly. Rows give clone size only sometimes, using once, few, many, or a class for an expanded clone.

>TRBJ1-1|TRBV6-5|-|many
TGTGCCAGCAGTTACGAGACAACTACTGAAGCTTTCTTT
CASSYETTTEAFF
>TRBJ2-7|TRBV28|TRBD1|-
TGTGCCACTCGACAGGGTAGCTACGAGCAGTACTTC
CATRQGSYEQYF
>TRBJ2-1|TRBV7-9|TRBD1|few
TGTGCCAGCAGCTTATGGACAGGAAACAATGAGCAGTTCTTC
CASSLWTGNNEQFF
>TRBJ2-1|TRBV27|-|-
TGTGCCAGCAGTTTATTGCTAGCCAATGAGCAGTTCTTC
CASSLLLANEQFF
>TRBJ2-3|TRBV10-2|TRBD2|-
TGCGCCACTACAAGCGGGGGGGCCGGGGATACGCAGTATTTT
CATTSGGAGDTQYF
>TRBJ1-1|TRBV18|-|-
TGTGCCAGCTCACCAGAGCATATGAACACTGAAGCTTTCTTT
CASSPEHMNTEAFF
>TRBJ1-6|TRBV5-1|TRBD1|-
TGCGCCAGCAGCCTAAGGACAGGGGGCAATAATTCACCCCTCCACTTT
CASSLRTGGNNSPLHF
>TRBJ1-1|TRBV28|-|-
TGTGCCAGCATCGGGGGGCCGAACACTGAAGCTTTCTTT
CASIGGPNTEAFF
>TRBJ2-3|TRBV2|TRBD1|-
TGTGCCAGCAGTACGGCGGGACAGGGGTGGGTGTCGCCAAGCACAGATACGCAGTATTTT
CASSTAGQGWVSPSTDTQYF
>TRBJ1-4|TRBV19|-|-
TGTGCCAGTTCCCAGGGTACTAATGAAAAACTGTTTTTT
CASSQGTNEKLFF
>TRBJ2-7|TRBV4-2|-|-
TGTGCCAGCAGATCACAGGAGGGCACCTACGAGCAGTACTTC
CASRSQEGTYEQYF
>TRBJ1-5|TRBV5-5|TRBD1|many
TGTGCCAGCAGCTCAACAGGGGGCAGTCAGCCCCAGCATTTT
CASSSTGGSQPQHF
>TRBJ2-3|TRBV2|-|-
TGTGCCAGCAGTGATAGTCCGCCGCCAGATACGCAGTATTTT
CASSDSPPPDTQYF
>TRBJ2-7|TRBV29-1|-|-
TGCAGCGTTGTTCCTGAACAGGGAACTGGTGAGCAGTACTTC
CSVVPEQGTGEQYF
>TRBJ2-7|TRBV5-1|-|few
TGCGCCAGCAGCACGGACAGCTACGAGCAGTACTTC
CASSTDSYEQYF
>TRBJ2-7|TRBV30|-|-
TGTGCCTGGAACAGGGCAAGCTCCTACGAGCAGTACTTC
CAWNRASSYEQYF
>TRBJ2-3|TRBV7-2|-|once
TGTGCCAGCAGCTCTAGCACAGATACGCAGTATTTT
CASSSSTDTQYF
>TRBJ2-3|TRBV7-2|TRBD2|-
TGTGCCAGCACCCTCCGAGCGGGATGGCATACAGATACGCAGTATTTT
CASTLRAGWHTDTQYF
>TRBJ2-7|TRBV7-9|TRBD1|-
TGTGCCAGCAGCTCATACAGGGGGCTTAGCTACGAGCAGTACTTC
CASSSYRGLSYEQYF
>TRBJ2-3|TRBV5-4|TRBD2|-
TGTGCCAGCAGCTTGGCGGCTAGCGGGGGCACAGATACGCAGTATTTT
CASSLAASGGTDTQYF
>TRBJ2-7|TRBV9|TRBD2|-
TGTGCCAGCAGCAGGGCCGGGACTAGACCCTACGAGCAGTACTTC
CASSRAGTRPYEQYF
>TRBJ1-4|TRBV11-2|-|-
TGTGCCAGCAGTCTTATTATTGGGCGGGGCGGCGGCGAAAAACTGTTTTTT
CASSLIIGRGGGEKLFF
>TRBJ1-1|TRBV6-6|-|-
TGTGCCAGCGTTCAGGTGGCTGAAGCTTTCTTT
CASVQVAEAFF
>TRBJ2-1|TRBV5-4|-|-
TGTGCCAGCAGCCCGGTCGGAGGCTCCTACAATGAGCAGTTCTTC
CASSPVGGSYNEQFF
>TRBJ2-3|TRBV29-1|TRBD2|-
TGCAGCGTTGTGGGCGGGAGGGCTGATACGCAGTATTTT
CSVVGGRADTQYF
>TRBJ2-7|TRBV6-1|-|-
TGTGCCAGCAGTGACTTCGACAGGGGAGGGTCTGAGGAGCAGTACTTC
CASSDFDRGGSEEQYF
>TRBJ1-1|TRBV10-3|-|-
TGTGCCATCAGTGCACTTCCTACGAACACTGAAGCTTTCTTT
CAISALPTNTEAFF
>TRBJ1-2|TRBV5-8|TRBD1|-
TGTGCCAGCAGCTTGTTCCGAGGACAGGGGGGAGACTATGGCTACACCTTC
CASSLFRGQGGDYGYTF
>TRBJ1-5|TRBV15|TRBD1|-
TGTGCCACCAGCAAAGACAGGGGGCTCGGTCAGCCCCAGCATTTT
CATSKDRGLGQPQHF
>TRBJ2-1|TRBV28|TRBD2|-
TGTGCCAGCAAGAGCGGGCTAGCGGGACGGAGGAATGAGCAGTTCTTC
CASKSGLAGRRNEQFF
>TRBJ2-1|TRBV7-9|TRBD1|-
TGTGCCAGCAGCTTGGGACCCGGGACAGGGGGGAATGAGCAGTTCTTC
CASSLGPGTGGNEQFF
>TRBJ2-3|TRBV7-7|-|once
TGTGCTAGCAGCTTGGCAGGGTTTGGAGATACGCAGTATTTT
CASSLAGFGDTQYF